Below are 16 T cell receptor beta chains sequenced from a single sample in a study of blood T cell repertoires in COVID-19. Sequencing used immunoSEQ multiplex PCR; TCRdb keeps in-frame clones, though not all of them. The repertoire consists of about 370,000 clones, with 85% to 90% occurring once and the leading ten covering more than 0.8%. What was sequenced was PBMCs or T cells enriched from blood (not recorded which). The receptor source for this set is a man aged 18 to 29 who had recovered from COVID-19.

This chain connects TRBV3-1 (or the pseudogene TRBV3-2) to TRBJ1-6; D remains unclear. Trimming removed 2 bases at V and 8 bases at J, with 4 bases between. Germline loops: CDR1 LGHDT, CDR2 YNNKEL (reference sequence). CDR3 length: 12 residues. CDR3 amino acids: CASSQSDSPLHF. The CDR3 bases are TGTGCCAGCAGCCAATCGGATTCACCCCTCCACTTT.

The rearrangement joins TRBV9 to TRBJ2-7; the D gene is possibly TRBD1 (5 bases). V lost 3 bases and J lost 5, with 21 bases in between. The germline CDR1 and CDR2 sequences are SGDLS and YYNGEE. CDR3 length: 16 amino acids. The DNA of the CDR3 is TGTGCCAGCAGCGGTTCGTTGTACCAGGGTAGGGACGAGCAGTACTTC. Its translation is CASSGSLYQGRDEQYF.

The chain is built from TRBV29-1 and TRBJ1-1, with D possibly being TRBD1 (6 bases). The germline V and J ends were trimmed by 5 bases and 5 bases, with 12 bases remaining between them. This CDR3 is built from 12 residues. Germline V gene sequence: CDR1 SQVTM, CDR2 ANQGSEA. CDR3 DNA: TGCAGCGTTTTCTCAGGGGTAACTGAAGCTTTCTTT. Protein sequence: CSVFSGVTEAFF. The whole variable domain, remainder taken from reference TRBV29-1 and TRBJ1-1, is SAVISQKPSRDICQRGTSLTIQCQVDSQVTMMFWYRQQPGQSLTLIATANQGSEATYESGFVIDKFPISRPNLTFSTLTVSNMSPEDSSIYLCSVFSGVTEAFFGQGTRLTVV.

This clone showed up just once. V usage is TRBV10-1 and J usage is TRBJ1-5; possibly TRBD1 for D (5 bases). The CDR3 spans 13 residues. V dropped 4 bases and J dropped 5 bases, with 9 bases sitting between them. Germline V CDR1 and CDR2: WNHNN, SYGVQD (reference sequence). CDR3 sequence: CASSGGRDQPQHF. CDR3 nucleotide sequence: TGCGCCAGCAGTGGGGGCAGGGATCAGCCCCAGCATTTT.

The CDR3 is CAWREGRPYEQYF. The DNA of the CDR3 is TGTGCCTGGAGGGAGGGGAGGCCTTACGAGCAGTACTTC. This chain links TRBV30 with TRBJ2-7; D may be TRBD2 (6 bases). Trimming took off 3 bases at V and 4 bases at J, with 13 bases between the two ends. Germline loops: CDR1 GTSNPN, CDR2 SVGIG (reference sequence). This CDR3 spans 13 amino acids.

The gene calls are TRBV19 and TRBJ1-5, with TRBD1 identical over 9 bases. V shed 1 base and J 5 bases; nucleotides not matched to a gene: 3. CDR1 and CDR2 from the germline V gene are LNHDA and SQIVND (reference sequence). This CDR3 spans 15 amino acids. The chain's CDR3 is CASSIGTGDHQPQHF. DNA of the CDR3: TGTGCCAGTAGTATAGGGACAGGGGATCATCAGCCCCAGCATTTT. The full variable domain, with the rest looked up from reference TRBV19 and TRBJ1-5, is DGGITQSPKYLFRKEGQNVTLSCEQNLNHDAMYWYRQDPGQGLRLIYYSQIVNDFQKGDIAEGYSVSREKKESFPLTVTSAQKNPTAFYLCASSIGTGDHQPQHFGDGTRLSIL.

This clone occurred once. The chain has TRBV5-1 and TRBJ2-3; 10 bases agree with TRBD2. Looked up from germline, CDR1 is SGHRS and CDR2 is YFSETQ. There are 16 residues in the CDR3. Trimming at V came to 0 bases and at J to 5 bases, leaving 6 bases not matched to a gene. CDR3 sequence: CASSLALGLAIDTQYF. The CDR3 region has the DNA TGCGCCAGCAGCTTGGCATTGGGACTAGCGATAGATACGCAGTATTTT.

The chain employs TRBV7-2 and TRBJ1-2, with TRBD1 matching over 8 bases. Germline assignment: CDR1 SGHTA and CDR2 FQGNSA. The CDR3 has 14 amino acids. J lost 5 bases, V lost 4 bases, and 6 bases had no gene match. CDR3 protein: CASSYGQGRYGYTF. Here the CDR3 DNA reads TGTGCCAGCAGCTATGGACAGGGCAGATATGGCTACACCTTC.

This clone was seen just once. This rearrangement joins TRBV7-9 to TRBJ2-7; 8 nucleotides line up with TRBD1. J gave up 8 bases and V 0 bases, and 6 bases lay outside the gene matches. CDR1 and CDR2 from the germline V gene are SEHNR and FQNEAQ (reference sequence). The CDR3 sequence is 14 residues long. The CDR3 nucleotides are TGTGCCAGCAGCTTAGCGGGACAGGCTGGGAAGCAGTACTTC. Translating gives CASSLAGQAGKQYF.

V gene TRBV19 combines with J gene TRBJ1-5; 10 bases align to TRBD1. The V segment lost 4 bases and the J segment 4 bases; nucleotides outside the gene matches: 10. The CDR3 length is 17 residues. Germline CDR1 reads LNHDA; CDR2 reads SQIVND (reference sequence). Written as DNA, the CDR3 is TGTGCCAGTAGTACCTCCGGGACAGGGGTAGGAAATCAGCCCCAGCATTTT. Its translation: CASSTSGTGVGNQPQHF.

The chain carries TRBV7-9 and TRBJ1-4; D might be TRBD1 (5 bases). V was shortened by 3 bases and J by 2 bases, with 7 bases between the two germline ends. Germline values: CDR1 SEHNR, CDR2 FQNEAQ (reference sequence). This CDR3 region has 14 residues. Here the CDR3 DNA reads TGTGCCAGCAGCTTGGGGGGGACTAATGAAAAACTGTTTTTT. Translating it yields CASSLGGTNEKLFF.

In the case of this clone: The sample contains more than one DNA sequence encoding this CDR3. CDR3 protein: CASSPGTGANQPQHF. The DNA for the CDR3 is TGTGCCAGCTCCCCTGGGACAGGGGCTAATCAGCCCCAGCATTTT. The J gene is TRBJ1-5, the V gene TRBV18, with 10 bases that match TRBD1. Germline loops: CDR1 KGHSH, CDR2 LQKENI. V dropped 6 bases and J dropped 4; count of bases not matched to a gene: 6. The CDR3 is 15 amino acids.

This rearrangement joins TRBV27 to TRBJ1-1, with TRBD1 identical over 7 bases. With 5 bases clipped from V and 5 bases from J, the junction kept 8 bases outside the gene matches. This CDR3 region has 14 residues. Looked up from germline, CDR1 is MNHEY and CDR2 is SMNVEV (reference sequence). DNA of the CDR3: TGTGCCAGCAGTGAACAGGGGTTTGGGACTGAAGCTTTCTTT. It is translated as CASSEQGFGTEAFF.

V usage is TRBV7-9 and J usage is TRBJ2-1; 13 bases align to TRBD2. The CDR3 length is 17 residues. Germline loops: CDR1 SEHNR, CDR2 FQNEAQ (reference sequence). With 5 bases clipped from V and 1 base from J, the junction kept 5 bases outside the gene matches. CDR3 region: CASSEGLAGVSYNEQFF. The CDR3 DNA is TGTGCCAGCAGCGAAGGACTAGCGGGAGTGTCCTACAATGAGCAGTTCTTC.

This clone occurred once. The DNA of the CDR3 is TGCGCCAGCAGCTTACGAACTAGCGTGAAGACCCAGTACTTC. Translating it yields CASSLRTSVKTQYF. The J gene is TRBJ2-5, the V gene TRBV5-1; TRBD2 agrees at 7 bases. The CDR3 consists of 14 residues. The germline V gene encodes CDR1 SGHRS and CDR2 YFSETQ. The V gene end was trimmed by 2 bases and the J gene end by 6 bases; junction bases not matched to a gene: 7.

The chain employs TRBV19 and TRBJ2-7; a possible D gene is TRBD2 (6 bases). Trimming left V 8 bases short and J 3 bases short, with 14 bases between. This CDR3 spans 13 amino acids. Germline loops: CDR1 LNHDA, CDR2 SQIVND (reference sequence). CDR3 in DNA: TGTGCCAGTCGCGCTAGCGTGAACTACGAGCAGTACTTC. Translated, it gives CASRASVNYEQYF.